This record concerns one T cell receptor beta chain sequence. Its binding antigen is unknown. No base-level quality is on record; no much larger clone is a single base apart. The data belong to a study of shared clonotypes between healthy human individuals (TCRdb year 2020). With regard to the full study: The cohort included three men and a couple of women between 18 and 49 years of age. Per donor, three plates each were used for CD4 naive and CD4 memory, two for CD8 naive, and one for CD8 memory. Blood TCR repertoires of about 5 healthy adults were deeply sequenced to estimate repertoire size and the extent of clonotype sharing between individuals. Libraries were prepared and TCR repertoires were sequenced by different laboratories using diverse techniques, in order to increase sequencing depth and limit assay-specific biases. Leukapheresis yielded between about 0.94 and 8.9 billion PBMCs per donor. Paper-wide results and their limitations: Sampling was limited to blood, and TCR repertoires in tissue likely differ from TCR repertoires in blood. Compared with non-shared clonotypes, clonotypes shared by all four sorted-subset donors had higher generation probabilities. Larger estimated clonotype richness was generally found for naive subsets than for memory subsets. Pairwise subsampling led to the expectation that sequencing depth would affect the degree of clonotype sharing among donors. Sharing across several donors was observed for around 4.8% of naive CD4, under 4% of naive CD8, roughly 2.3% of memory CD4, and approximately 0.41% of memory CD8 clonotypes. Because the study included only a small number of donors, the genetic and exposure-history diversity represented was limited. Incomplete sequencing was indicated by rarefaction of sorted-subset datasets, despite the large sequencing depth.

Using the deep immunoSEQ assay, multiplex PCR amplified TCR CDR3 regions from genomic DNA. Extracted genomic DNA from each cell subset was spread evenly across all wells of several immunoSEQ 96-well plates, with each plate serving as a replicate. For sorted subsets, 150 to 200 ng genomic DNA, equal to tens of thousands of T cell genomes, was loaded into each replicate PCR. Purified libraries were measured with a Qubit 3.0 fluorometer, size-checked on a Bioanalyzer 2100, and measured again with the KAPA Library Quantification kit. Every immunoSEQ 96-well plate was sequenced on a dedicated single-read 150-cycle Illumina NextSeq 550 flow cell. Processing in the source paper ran as follows. Because the immunoSEQ output held only junctional sequences and lacked quality scores, the filtering could not match the filtering applied to full-length reads. To assign V/J genes and CDR3, sequences were annotated using PyIR, a Python wrapper for IgBLAST v1.9, with IMGT germline references. Reads were removed for weak V/J assignments (E-value above 1e-6), missing CDR3, stop codons, out-of-frame junctions, or ambiguous translated residues. V3J clonotypes were defined by identical inferred V gene, J gene, and CDR3 amino acid sequence. The percentage overlap between two repertoires was calculated by dividing the number of shared unique clonotypes by the size of the smaller repertoire. Three approaches were used to assess repertoire richness: RTK rarefaction, the Chao1 estimator, and Recon v2.1 estimates of unobserved clonotypes. Generation probabilities were computed with OLGA for all TCRbeta clonotypes obtained by the gDNA method from several donors. Not all clones reach the TCRdb copy of this immuneACCESS table, which keeps in-frame sequences only. Checked studies attribute under half of the gap to unresolved V genes and leave the rest unexplained. V, J and clone size are taken as reported in that table, and D and trimming were inferred from the DNA itself. This sample has 2,100,000 or so clones in its table, and approximately 94% of those were observed once. 0.1% to 0.15% of the sample belongs to the ten largest clones.

Healthy HIV-negative adults with no recently reported acute infections or vaccinations were included as donors. All donors were Caucasian adults living in Nashville, Tennessee, USA. Magnetic negative selection was used to enrich CD4+ T cells, after which naive cells were positively selected on CD45RA and the negative fraction became the memory subset. Blood was obtained by leukapheresis, after which PBMCs were separated by Ficoll-Histopaque density gradient centrifugation and cryopreserved in liquid nitrogen vapor phase. Analytical flow cytometry was used to check the purity and quantity of every magnetically sorted T cell population. Genomic DNA was isolated from each sorted fraction and quantified by UV absorbance on a Nanodrop 2000c. This clonotype was sampled from a man aged 18 to 30 in good health. Sequencing was done on a sample of naive CD4+ T cells sorted from blood. In the paper's terms, the cell subset or site label means: CD45RA+ positively selected.

CDR3 reads: CSVSEVVGAYEQYF. The sequenced DNA is TGCAGCGTCAGCGAAGTGGTGGGTGCCTACGAGCAGTACTTC. The chain uses TRBV29-1 and TRBJ2-7, with no reliable assignment of the D segment. Deletion took 6 bases off V and 2 bases off J, with a span of 17 bases between the germline ends. From the cysteine through the phenylalanine, the CDR3 covers 14 amino acids. The only DNA kept is the CDR3, 42 bases in frame from the first base. The germline V gene specifies SQVTM as CDR1 and ANQGSEA as CDR2.